Detailed here is one T cell receptor beta chain. This clonotype was counted ten times or more. The specificity of this receptor is unknown. No base-level quality is on record; no much larger clone is a single base apart. Reading the label with the study, this specimen's time point is: technical triplicate 1. For sorted-subset TCR libraries, approximately 1 million sorted CD4+ or CD8+ T cells were used. Peripheral blood underwent Ficoll-Hypaque density gradient centrifugation to isolate PBMCs, which were then cryopreserved in liquid nitrogen. The study also sequenced paired sorted CD4+ and CD8+ subsets from healthy controls, HAM/TSP patients and MS patients. The data were taken from a study of neurological immune-mediated disorders (dated by TCRdb to between 2018 and 2021). Context from the whole study: Using UMI-based sequencing, the study compared peripheral blood TCR-beta repertoires from patients with HTLV-I-associated myelopathy (HAM/TSP), patients with multiple sclerosis, and healthy controls. The 90 to 110 TCR-beta libraries covered PBMC samples along with longitudinal samples, technical triplicates, and paired sorted CD4+ and CD8+ T-cell subsets. Technical triplicate libraries were sequenced to precisely calculate the variability in frequency of each individual clone. The cohort included roughly 71 subjects: approximately 14 with HAM/TSP, around 35 with multiple sclerosis, and 20 or so healthy controls.

cDNA was synthesized by template-switch 5'RACE using a primer with a 10-nucleotide random unique molecular identifier that tagged each TCR transcript. Every sequencing run covered 15-18 subjects and yielded more than 160 million TCR-beta sequences. The RNeasy kit was used for extraction of total RNA. TCR-beta VDJ regions were amplified with primers for the TCR constant region and the 5'RACE anchor, using the KAPA Real-time Library Amplification kit. Sample indexes and Illumina adaptors were added in a first PCR, and a second PCR then increased library yield. After purification with Ampure beads, the TCR product of roughly 650 bp was size-selected on a 2% E-gel SizeSelection system. Library quality was checked on a Bioanalyzer, concentration was measured with Qubit, and libraries were quantified with the Kapa Library Quantification kit before pooling. Paired-end 2 x 150 bp sequencing of the libraries was performed on an Illumina HiSeq 2500. To increase sequence diversity, roughly 24-32% phiX was spiked into each library pool. Per the source publication's procedure: Quality-filtered reads were processed with the UMI-based MiGEC pipeline, and over 80% of raw TCR sequences were removed by the MiGEC pipeline during error correction. IMGT germline references were used for alignment of VDJ genes, and clonotypes were defined by a unique CDR3 amino acid sequence together with V-J genes. Clonal expansion, Shannon diversity and CDR3 relatedness (CalcPairwiseDistances, ClusterSamples) were evaluated with VDJtools, and phylogenetic trees were built with CLCbio workbench. A clone was classed as expanded if it had 8 or more unique UMIs, a cutoff based on coefficient-of-variation modelling across technical triplicates. TCRdb handled the public reads itself, with Q25 trimming in fastp and clone calling in MiXCR, and kept productive beta chains. Every entry covers one CDR3 protein and lists the most common genes and DNA from its rows. TCRdb, rather than the study authors, made the V and J calls. The sample table lists tens of thousands of distinct CDR3 sequences, roughly 13% of them with a count of one. Less than 6% of the sample is held by the ten biggest clonotypes.

Counted from cysteine to phenylalanine, this CDR3 has 17 amino acids. The CDR3 DNA has 51 bases and is translated from base 1. Trimming removed 4 bases from V and 3 bases from J; the gene matches leave 12 bases unexplained. Based on the germline V gene (reference sequence), the CDR1 and CDR2 sequences are SGHNT and YYREEE. Overall study results and their limits: No identical CDR3 amino acid sequences were found to be shared among expanded clones across subjects, suggesting that TCR-beta repertoires were private in all groups. TCR clonal expansion was highest in HAM/TSP patients and lowest in MS patients, with MS patients falling below even healthy controls.

This TCR came from a female donor with HTLV-1-associated myelopathy (HAM/TSP). The V and J segments used are TRBV5-4 and TRBJ1-1, and 10 bases in between align with TRBD1. The sequencing input was CD4+ T cells from blood. The DNA sequence is given as TGTGCCAGCAGCCAACGACAGGGGGCGAAGGTCGACACTGAAGCTTTCTTT. It specifies CASSQRQGAKVDTEAFF.